This is a list of T cell receptor beta chains from one sample in a study of Graves' ophthalmopathy and Graves' hyperthyroidism. TCRdb ran MiXCR on the multiplex PCR reads and lists one entry per CDR3 protein. The repertoire holds 150,000 to 200,000 distinct CDR3 sequences, with 30% to 45% as singletons. The source material was peripheral blood. The receptor source for this set is a woman between 40 and 55 years old with Graves' ophthalmopathy. The CDR3 runs from the conserved cysteine through the conserved F or W. The order of the fields is J gene, V gene, D gene, clone size, CDR3 DNA, CDR3 protein. D genes are given only for firm matches. The listing skips clone size in some rows; elsewhere it reads once, few, many or a size class.

TRBJ2-7 TRBV27 TRBD2 - TGTGCCAGCAGTTACACTAGCGGCGGCGTCTACGAGCAGTACTTC CASSYTSGGVYEQYF
TRBJ1-3 TRBV7-2 - many TGTGCCAGCAGCCCCCTGGACGTCTCTGGAAACACCATATATTTT CASSPLDVSGNTIYF
TRBJ1-1 TRBV6-2/TRBV6-3 - - TGTGCCAGCAGTTGGAAAAATGAGGTTACTAACAGGAACACTGAAGCTTTCTTT CASSWKNEVTNRNTEAFF
TRBJ2-5 TRBV27 - - TGTGCCAGCAGTTTACTAGCGTCGCAAGAGACCCAGTACTTC CASSLLASQETQYF
TRBJ2-7 TRBV30 TRBD2 many TGTGCCTGGAGTGTAACTAGCGGGAGCGAGCAGTACTTC CAWSVTSGSEQYF
TRBJ2-7 TRBV28 - few TGTGCCAGCACCTTGGGGCAGTCCTACGAGCAGTACTTC CASTLGQSYEQYF
TRBJ2-7 TRBV6-5 TRBD2 once TGTGCCAGCAGTTACCCCCTACTAGCGGGTCCATCAGAGCAGTACTTC CASSYPLLAGPSEQYF
TRBJ1-2 TRBV20-1 TRBD1 many TGCAGTGCTAGTGGACAGGGCAACTATGGCTACACCTTC CSASGQGNYGYTF
TRBJ2-2 TRBV5-4 TRBD2 many TGTGCCAGCAGAGGGCTAGCGGGAGGCACCGGGGAGCTGTTTTTT CASRGLAGGTGELFF
TRBJ1-1 TRBV12-3/TRBV12-4 - many TGTGCCAGCAGTTTATGGGCAGGGCGGACTGAAGCTTTCTTT CASSLWAGRTEAFF
TRBJ1-6 TRBV12-3/TRBV12-4 - few TGTGCCAGCAGTTCGGGACGGGATTCACCCCTCCACTTT CASSSGRDSPLHF
TRBJ2-7 TRBV20-1 - many TGCAGTGCTTCCGGGGGGGACAGGACAGCCCACTACGAGCAGTACTTC CSASGGDRTAHYEQYF
TRBJ2-5 TRBV7-2 TRBD2 many TGTGCCAGCAGCTCCTTTTCACTAGCGGGGGGCATGCTAGAGACCCAGTACTTC CASSSFSLAGGMLETQYF
TRBJ2-7 TRBV11-2 - - TGTGCCAGCAGCACCAGGGCCCAAGGGGGGGGCTACGGGCAGTACTTC CASSTRAQGGGYGQYF
TRBJ2-5 TRBV5-1 TRBD1 - TGCGCCAGCACCCCGGACAGGCTGTCTTTTGAAGAGACCCAGTACTTC CASTPDRLSFEETQYF
TRBJ1-6 TRBV7-2 TRBD1 - TGTGCCAGCAGCCCACCAGGGGGCCGCAACATTTCACCCCTCCACTTT CASSPPGGRNISPLHF
TRBJ2-6 TRBV5-1 - - TGCGCCAGCAGCTTGGGACACTCTGGGGCCAACGTCCTGACTTTC CASSLGHSGANVLTF
TRBJ1-2 TRBV7-8 TRBD1 many TGTGCCAGCAGCCCTAGGAGCAGGGGGGACTTCTATGGCTACACCTTC CASSPRSRGDFYGYTF
TRBJ2-5 TRBV12-3/TRBV12-4 - - TGTGCCAGCAGTTTCTGGGGTTCGGTAGAGACCCAGTACTTC CASSFWGSVETQYF
TRBJ2-7 TRBV11-2 - - TGTGCCAGCAGCACAGGACGCACCTACGAGCAGTACTTC CASSTGRTYEQYF
TRBJ1-1 TRBV20-1 TRBD1 many TGCAGTGCCCAAAATACGCGACAGGGGCCCACTGAAGCTTTCTTT CSAQNTRQGPTEAFF
TRBJ2-2 TRBV11-1 - many TGTGCCAGCAGCCGGGACTTTGGCGGGGAGCTGTTTTTT CASSRDFGGELFF
TRBJ1-5 TRBV6-2/TRBV6-3 - - TGTGCCAGCAGTTATAGGTCAGGGAATCAGCCCCAGCATTTT CASSYRSGNQPQHF
TRBJ2-7 TRBV20-1 TRBD2 many TGCAGTGCTAGAGACCTTACTAGCGGCCACCGATTCGAGCAGTACTTC CSARDLTSGHRFEQYF
TRBJ1-5 TRBV7-2 - - TGTGCCAGCAGCCTAAATGGTAGGGTTCAGCCCCAGCATTTT CASSLNGRVQPQHF
TRBJ1-5 TRBV6-5 - many TGTGCCAGCAGGCCCGGACAAGACTCTCAGCCCCAGCATTTT CASRPGQDSQPQHF
TRBJ2-5 TRBV6-2/TRBV6-3 - - TGTGCCAGCAGTTACGAGGCTAGCCACCAAGAGACCCAGTACTTC CASSYEASHQETQYF
TRBJ2-5 TRBV9 TRBD2 many TGTGCCAGCAGCCACAGACGGACTAGCGGGAGAGGCGGAGAGACCCAGTACTTC CASSHRRTSGRGGETQYF